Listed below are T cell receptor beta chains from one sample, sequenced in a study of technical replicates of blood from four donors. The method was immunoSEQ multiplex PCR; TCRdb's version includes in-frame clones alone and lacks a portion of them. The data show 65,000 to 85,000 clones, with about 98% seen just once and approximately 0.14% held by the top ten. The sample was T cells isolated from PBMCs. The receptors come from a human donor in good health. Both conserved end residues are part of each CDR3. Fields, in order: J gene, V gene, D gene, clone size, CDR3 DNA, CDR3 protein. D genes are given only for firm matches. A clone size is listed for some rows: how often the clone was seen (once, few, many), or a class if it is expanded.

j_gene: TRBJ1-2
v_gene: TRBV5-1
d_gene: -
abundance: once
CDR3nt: TGCGCCAGCATGGGAGATTCCAATGGCTACACCTTC
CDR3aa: CASMGDSNGYTF

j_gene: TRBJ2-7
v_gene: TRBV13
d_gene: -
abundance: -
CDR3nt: TGTGCCAGCAGCCACAGGGCAGTGGACATGGACGAGCAGTACTTC
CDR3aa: CASSHRAVDMDEQYF

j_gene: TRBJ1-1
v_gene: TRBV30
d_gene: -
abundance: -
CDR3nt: TGTGCCTGGAGTGGGAACAGGGAGACTGAAGCTTTCTTT
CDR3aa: CAWSGNRETEAFF

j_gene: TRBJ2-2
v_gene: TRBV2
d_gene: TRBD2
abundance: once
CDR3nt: TGTGCCAGCATAGGGCGGGGGGGCCGTACCGGGGAGCTGTTTTTT
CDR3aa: CASIGRGGRTGELFF

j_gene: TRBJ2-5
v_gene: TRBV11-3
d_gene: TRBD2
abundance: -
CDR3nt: TGTGCCAGCAGCTTTTTGGCTAGCGGTAACCAAGAGACCCAGTACTTC
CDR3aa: CASSFLASGNQETQYF

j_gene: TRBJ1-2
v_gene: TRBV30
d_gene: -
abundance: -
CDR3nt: TGTGCCTCTGTATGGGCCAGGGGAATGGGGGGCTACACCTTC
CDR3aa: CASVWARGMGGYTF

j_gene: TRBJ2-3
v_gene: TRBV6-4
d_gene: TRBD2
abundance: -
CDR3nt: TGTGCCAGCAGTGACCGGGAGGCGAGCACAGATACGCAGTATTTT
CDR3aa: CASSDREASTDTQYF

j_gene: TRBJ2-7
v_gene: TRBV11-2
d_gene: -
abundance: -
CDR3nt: TGTGCCAGCAGCTTAGCCAGGGTAGGCGAGCAGTACTTC
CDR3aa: CASSLARVGEQYF

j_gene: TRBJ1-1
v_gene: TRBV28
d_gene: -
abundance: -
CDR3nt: TGTGCCAGCAGTTTAGACAGATACACTGAAGCTTTCTTT
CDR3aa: CASSLDRYTEAFF

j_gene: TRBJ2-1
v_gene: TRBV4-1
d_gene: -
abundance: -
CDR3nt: TGCGCCAGCAGCCAAGGACGTGCGGGGCCCTACAATGAGCAGTTCTTC
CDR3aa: CASSQGRAGPYNEQFF

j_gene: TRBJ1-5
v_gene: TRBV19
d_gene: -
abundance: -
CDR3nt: TGTGCCAGTAGTATAACCAGAAACAATCAGCCCCAGCATTTT
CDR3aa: CASSITRNNQPQHF

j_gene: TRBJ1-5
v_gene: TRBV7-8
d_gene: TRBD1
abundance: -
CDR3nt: TGTGCCAGCAGCTTAAAATTGACAGGGCGGCAGCCCCAGCATTTT
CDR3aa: CASSLKLTGRQPQHF

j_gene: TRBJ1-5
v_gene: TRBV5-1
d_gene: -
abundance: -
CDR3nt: TGCGCCAGCAGCTTGGGAATCATCCCAGGGCACGGCAATCAGCCCCAGCATTTT
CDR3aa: CASSLGIIPGHGNQPQHF

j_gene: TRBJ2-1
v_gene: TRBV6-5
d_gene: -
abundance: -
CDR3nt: TGTGCCAGCAGGCCCGGCAGCGCCTACAATGAGCAGTTCTTC
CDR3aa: CASRPGSAYNEQFF

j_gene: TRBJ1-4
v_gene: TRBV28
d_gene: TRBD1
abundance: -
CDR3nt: TGTGCCAGCAGTTTCGCGGGACAGGGGAATGAAAAACTGTTTTTT
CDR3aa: CASSFAGQGNEKLFF

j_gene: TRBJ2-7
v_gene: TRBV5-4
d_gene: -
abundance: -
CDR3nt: TGTGCCAGCAGCTCGGCACTAGGTTACGAGCAGTACTTC
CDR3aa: CASSSALGYEQYF